Below are 18 T cell receptor beta chains sequenced from a single sample in a study of human T cells and chemical hapten exposure. Time point denoted: patch test 2, 6 weeks after DPC sensitization. Sample treatment: therapeutic diphenylcyclopropenone sensitization with weekly scalp DPC. MiXCR was run by TCRdb on the RACE reads, yielding one entry per CDR3 protein. The repertoire holds 89,000 or so distinct CDR3 sequences, with 6% to 8.5% as singletons. The material sequenced was whole blood, taken in connection with sensitization to the hapten diphenylcyclopropenone (DPC). The origin of the receptors is a woman in her thirties with alopecia areata. Some clones in this sample may be carry-over from other donors' samples.

This clonotype showed up just a few times. V and J are TRBV3-1 and TRBJ2-3, with D possibly matching TRBD2 (6 bases). Germline lookup yields CDR1 LGHDT and CDR2 YNNKEL (reference sequence). The CDR3 loop spans 16 amino acids. V dropped 4 bases and J dropped 2 bases, with 16 bases sitting between them. For the CDR3, the DNA is TGTGCCAGCAGCCGAATTGGGCTAGCGCCCACAGATACGCAGTATTTT. Translating gives CASSRIGLAPTDTQYF.

In its sample, this clonotype was seen many times. The rearrangement uses TRBV11-2 and TRBJ2-5, with TRBD2 identical over 13 bases. After removal of 1 base from V and 1 base from J, the junction contained 9 bases not matched to a gene. Germline loops: CDR1 SGHAT, CDR2 FQNNGV. CDR3 length: 19 amino acids. The CDR3 sequence: CASSLVLLAGGPFQETQYF. CDR3 bases: TGTGCCAGCAGCTTAGTGTTACTAGCGGGGGGGCCGTTCCAAGAGACCCAGTACTTC.

As for this clonotype: A much larger clone differs by one base, so this may be a read error. The V gene is TRBV20-1, the J gene TRBJ1-4; TRBD1 agrees at 7 bases. This CDR3 comprises 13 residues. The germline V gene has CDR1 DFQATT and CDR2 SNEGSKA (reference sequence). The CDR3 DNA is TGCAGTGCTGGAGATGCGACAGGGAAGAAACTGTTTTTT. This codes for CSAGDATGKKLFF.

This clonotype has more than one count but fewer than ten. The genes are TRBV12-5 and TRBJ1-5; D is uncertain. The germline CDR1 and CDR2 sequences are LGHNT and FRNRAP. The CDR3 runs to 16 residues. V lost 1 base to trimming and J lost 1 base, with 11 bases between them. CDR3 in DNA: TGTGCTAGTGGTTTGGACTCGCATGTAAGCAATCAGCCCCAGCATTTT. Translation gives CASGLDSHVSNQPQHF.

This clonotype came up many times. Mismatch with germline at one junction end may stem from a read error. This chain links TRBV29-1 with TRBJ1-2, with unresolved D. This CDR3 comprises 12 residues. Germline V CDR1 and CDR2: SQVTM, ANQGSEA. This chain's CDR3 is CSVQESNYGYTF. CDR3 bases: TGCAGCGTTCAAGAGTCAAACTATGGCTACACCTTC. Combining the CDR3 with reference TRBV29-1 and TRBJ1-2 gives the whole variable domain SAVISQKPSRDICQRGTSLTIQCQVDSQVTMMFWYRQQPGQSLTLIATANQGSEATYESGFVIDKFPISRPNLTFSTLTVSNMSPEDSSIYLCSVQESNYGYTFGSGTRLTVV.

The chain employs TRBV4-2 and TRBJ1-5; the D is unclear. This CDR3 has 15 amino acids. CDR1 is LGHNA, CDR2 YNFKEQ, per germline. V shed 0 bases and J shed 0 bases, with 6 bases lying between them. CDR3 sequence (DNA): TGTGCCAGCAGCCAAGATCTAAGTAGCAATCAGCCCCAGCATTTT. Amino acids: CASSQDLSSNQPQHF.

Many counts were recorded for this clonotype. The chain couples TRBV6-5 to TRBJ1-1, with a weak D call TRBD1 (5 bases). The CDR3 has 14 amino acids. V lost 6 bases to trimming and J lost 1 base, with 12 bases between them. From germline, CDR1 is MNHEY and CDR2 SVGAGI. The CDR3 DNA is TGTGCCAGCAGCCGTGGACAAGAGAACACTGAAGCTTTCTTT. This codes for CASSRGQENTEAFF.

This clonotype occurred many times. The rearrangement links TRBV9 to TRBJ1-3; D possibly corresponds to TRBD1 (6 bases). The V gene lost 4 bases and the J gene lost 0 bases, with 14 bases spanning the gap. There are 16 residues in the CDR3. The germline V gene has CDR1 SGDLS and CDR2 YYNGEE. The CDR3 nucleotides are TGTGCCAGCAGCCCTGCAGGGGCCGTCTCTGGAAACACCATATATTTT. Amino acid sequence: CASSPAGAVSGNTIYF. The variable domain in full, completed from reference TRBV9 and TRBJ1-3, reads DSGVTQTPKHLITATGQRVTLRCSPRSGDLSVYWYQQSLDQGLQFLIQYYNGEERAKGNILERFSAQQFPDLHSELNLSSLELGDSALYFCASSPAGAVSGNTIYFGEGSWLTVV.

This clonotype was counted many times. This chain joins TRBV12-5 and TRBJ1-1; no firm D call. Germline lookup yields CDR1 LGHNT and CDR2 FRNRAP. This CDR3 spans 14 amino acids. Deletions cut 6 bases from V and 6 bases from J, with 17 bases between. The CDR3 DNA is TGTGCTAGTGGGACCAGAGAGCGGGTTCCTGAAGCTTTCTTT. It specifies CASGTRERVPEAFF.

This clonotype was observed at least ten times. V usage is TRBV14 and J usage is TRBJ2-1, with D unresolved. CDR1 SGHDN and CDR2 FVKESK come from the germline V gene. This CDR3 has 14 residues. The ends were cut back, 2 bases at V and 5 bases at J, with 10 bases in the middle. CDR3 amino acids: CASSQWMSDNEQFF. CDR3 DNA sequence: TGTGCCAGCAGCCAATGGATGTCAGACAATGAGCAGTTCTTC. The entire variable domain, with the rest obtained from reference TRBV14 and TRBJ2-1, is as follows: EAGVTQFPSHSVIEKGQTVTLRCDPISGHDNLYWYRRVMGKEIKFLLHFVKESKQDESGMPNNRFLAERTGGTYSTLKVQPAELEDSGVYFCASSQWMSDNEQFFGPGTRLTVL.

The chain employs TRBV5-1 and TRBJ1-6; D remains unclear. Germline V gene data show CDR1 as SGHRS and CDR2 as YFSETQ. The V gene lost 2 bases and the J gene lost 7 bases, with 16 bases spanning the gap. The CDR3 covers 16 residues. The CDR3 nucleotides are TGCGCCAGCAGCTTTAACACCCTCGGCGACAATTCACCCCTCCACTTT. Protein product: CASSFNTLGDNSPLHF.

The chain employs TRBV6-5 and TRBJ1-1; D remains ambiguous. Deletions cut 2 bases from V and 8 bases from J, with 6 bases between. CDR3 length: 11 amino acids. Germline-derived CDR1 and CDR2 are MNHEY and SVGAGI. In DNA form, the CDR3 reads TGTGCCAGCAGTTACGGAGTAGAAGCTTTCTTT. Encoded protein: CASSYGVEAFF.

This clonotype was recorded many times. CDR3 DNA sequence: TGTGCCAGCAGCCAGGCGGGGGATACGCAGTATTTT. It encodes CASSQAGDTQYF. The genes are TRBV3-1 and TRBJ2-3, with D possibly matching TRBD2 (6 bases). This CDR3 contains 12 residues. CDR1 and CDR2 (germline): LGHDT, YNNKEL (reference sequence). The V gene lost 3 bases and the J gene lost 6 bases, with 7 bases spanning the gap.

This clonotype appeared many times. The chain employs TRBV20-1 and TRBJ2-1; no definite D call. The CDR3 is 14 residues long. Between the trimmed V and J ends, which lost 4 bases and 1 base, there was a span of 11 bases. Germline CDR1 reads DFQATT; CDR2 reads SNEGSKA (reference sequence). In nucleotides, the CDR3 is TGCAGTGCTACGGGCGGAAGTTCCTACAATGAGCAGTTCTTC. Translated, it gives CSATGGSSYNEQFF.

In this sample, this clonotype turned up many times. This chain uses TRBV11-1 with TRBJ2-7, with D uncertain. CDR1 SGHAT and CDR2 FQDESV come from the germline V gene (reference sequence). V lost 3 bases, J lost 2 bases, and 5 bases lay in between. The CDR3 sequence is 12 residues long. As DNA, the CDR3 is TGTGCCAGCAGCTTCTCAGCCTACGAGCAGTACTTC. Translated: CASSFSAYEQYF.

This clonotype appeared many times. The chain employs TRBV20-1 and TRBJ1-2, with D unclear. This CDR3 is built from 15 residues. Trimming removed 3 bases from V and 2 bases from J, with 16 bases in between. Germline CDR1 DFQATT, CDR2 SNEGSKA (reference sequence). This CDR3 reads CSASLVGQANYGYTF. The CDR3 DNA reads TGCAGTGCTAGCCTCGTCGGGCAGGCGAACTATGGCTACACCTTC.

This clonotype was seen at least ten times. The chain carries TRBV6-5 and TRBJ1-1; no firm D call. V was pared by 4 bases and J by 11 bases, with 14 bases between. The CDR3 is 12 amino acids. Germline V CDR1 and CDR2: MNHEY, SVGAGI. CDR3 in amino acids: CASSSALNGAFF. CDR3 nucleotide sequence: TGTGCCAGCAGTTCAGCCTTAAACGGGGCTTTCTTT.

This chain joins TRBV11-2 and TRBJ2-3; the match to TRBD1 covers 10 bases. Germline assignment: CDR1 SGHAT and CDR2 FQNNGV. This CDR3 spans 19 amino acids. Trimming took 5 bases from V and 1 from J; bases not matched to a gene: 15. The DNA for the CDR3 is TGTGCCAGCAGCAAAACCGGGACAGGGGTAGGGAGGGGCACAGATACGCAGTATTTT. This gives the protein CASSKTGTGVGRGTDTQYF.